Presented here are 28 T cell receptor beta chains from one specimen sequenced in a study of blood T cell repertoires in COVID-19. Profiling relied on immunoSEQ multiplex PCR, and the TCRdb table lists in-frame clones only, not all of them. The repertoire holds around 40,000 clones, with roughly nine tenths as singletons. The sequencing sample was made of peripheral blood. The origin of the receptors is a human donor in a cohort sampled during active COVID-19.

The chain is built from TRBV7-9 and TRBJ1-2; a possible D gene is TRBD1 (5 bases). The germline V gene encodes CDR1 SEHNR and CDR2 FQNEAQ (reference sequence). The CDR3 contains 11 residues. The germline V and J ends were trimmed by 5 bases and 10 bases, with 11 bases remaining between them. The CDR3 DNA follows: TGTGCCAGCAGCCCGGGGGGTCCCTACACCTTC. Its translation is CASSPGGPYTF. The entire variable domain, with the rest obtained from reference TRBV7-9 and TRBJ1-2, is as follows: DTGVSQNPRHKITKRGQNVTFRCDPISEHNRLYWYRQTLGQGPEFLTYFQNEAQLEKSRLLSDRFSAERPKGSFSTLEIQRTEQGDSAMYLCASSPGGPYTFGSGTRLTVV.

The rearrangement joins TRBV7-9 to TRBJ1-2; D unclear. Germline V gene lookup returns CDR1 SEHNR and CDR2 FQNEAQ (reference sequence). The CDR3 spans 14 residues. The V gene lost 2 bases and the J gene lost 8 bases, with 15 bases spanning the gap. CDR3 DNA sequence: TGTGCCAGCAGCTTAAATGATAATCAACGGGGCTACACCTTC. Its translation is CASSLNDNQRGYTF.

The V gene is TRBV7-2, the J gene TRBJ2-1, with 8 bases aligning to TRBD1. Germline V gene sequence: CDR1 SGHTA, CDR2 FQGNSA. The CDR3 covers 15 residues. V shed 5 bases and J 2 bases; nucleotides not matched to a gene: 5. The CDR3 is CASSIDRGAYNEQFF. The CDR3 DNA follows: TGTGCCAGCAGCATAGACAGGGGCGCCTACAATGAGCAGTTCTTC. Full variable domain (remainder filled in from reference TRBV7-2 and TRBJ2-1): GAGVSQSPSNKVTEKGKDVELRCDPISGHTALYWYRQSLGQGLEFLIYFQGNSAPDKSGLPSDRFSAERTGGSVSTLTIQRTQQEDSAVYLCASSIDRGAYNEQFFGPGTRLTVL.

The V gene is TRBV2, the J gene TRBJ2-5, with 8 bases fitting TRBD1. The CDR3 is 15 amino acids. In germline, CDR1 is SNHLY, CDR2 FYNNEI. J lost 5 bases, V lost 2 bases, and 7 bases had no gene match. CDR3 residues: CASSEQGRGLETQYF. The CDR3 coding sequence is TGTGCCAGCAGTGAACAGGGCAGGGGGCTGGAGACCCAGTACTTC.

V gene TRBV25-1 combines with J gene TRBJ2-3; a weak D match, TRBD2 (6 bases). CDR1 and CDR2 (germline): MGHDK, SYGVNS. There are 16 residues in the CDR3. V lost 5 bases and J 0 bases, leaving 15 bases between the germline ends. The CDR3 DNA reads TGTGCCAGCAGTCCACGGACTGGGACTAGCACAGATACGCAGTATTTT. Protein: CASSPRTGTSTDTQYF.

This clone was detected once. This rearrangement joins TRBV6-5 to TRBJ2-3; 9 bases fit TRBD1. The germline V gene encodes CDR1 MNHEY and CDR2 SVGAGI. V lost 6 bases, J lost 3 bases, and 4 bases stayed unmatched. The CDR3 sequence is 14 residues long. The DNA for the CDR3 is TGTGCCAGCAGCCTACAGGGGGCAACAGATACGCAGTATTTT. This encodes CASSLQGATDTQYF.

The chain couples TRBV6-6 to TRBJ1-1; D perhaps matches TRBD1 (5 bases). Trimming left V 4 bases short and J 7 bases short, with 13 bases between. This CDR3 spans 13 amino acids. The V gene's germline CDR1 is MNHNY and CDR2 SVGAGI (reference sequence). The CDR3 protein is CASSSHQGSEAFF. CDR3 DNA: TGTGCCAGCAGTTCACATCAGGGCAGTGAAGCTTTCTTT.

The genes are TRBV23-1 and TRBJ1-6; TRBD1 matches at 7 bases. TRBV23-1 counts as an open reading frame of uncertain function. V lost 10 bases to trimming and J lost 10 bases; unmatched junction nucleotides: 16. The CDR3 is 15 amino acids. CDR3 in DNA: TGCGCCATCCCAGGGGGTTCTTTCTCAGCGTCACCCCTCCACTTT. As protein: CAIPGGSFSASPLHF.

DNA for the CDR3: TGTGCCAGCAGCTTAGGACAGGCGATGAACACCGGGGAGCTGTTTTTT. This codes for CASSLGQAMNTGELFF. V is TRBV11-2 and J is TRBJ2-2, with a weak D call TRBD1 (6 bases). Per the germline V gene, CDR1 is SGHAT and CDR2 is FQNNGV. CDR3 length: 16 residues. Deletions cut 1 base from V and 1 base from J, with 10 bases between.

The J gene is TRBJ2-5, the V gene TRBV6-5; 10 nucleotides line up with TRBD2. The DNA matches TRBJ2-7 better at its end, which makes the J call doubtful. This CDR3 is 13 amino acids long. CDR1 MNHEY and CDR2 SVGAGI come from the germline V gene. The CDR3: CASSLAGVAEQYF. The CDR3 DNA follows: TGTGCCAGCAGCCTAGCGGGAGTAGCCGAGCAGTACTTC.

The chain carries TRBV21-1 and TRBJ1-1; the listed D gene, TRBD1, was not tested against the DNA. TRBV21-1 is recorded as a pseudogene. This CDR3 is built from 10 residues. The DNA of the CDR3 is TGTGCCAGCAGCCGGGAGACAGGGCGGTTT. Translation gives CASSRETGRF.

V usage is TRBV7-8 and J usage is TRBJ2-7, with 11 nucleotides matching TRBD1. In germline, CDR1 is SGHVS, CDR2 FQNEAQ. The CDR3 runs to 14 residues. With V trimmed by 3 bases and J by 6 bases, 4 bases remained unmatched. CDR3 sequence reads: CASSFGTGGFEQYF. In nucleotides, the CDR3 is TGTGCCAGCAGCTTTGGGACAGGGGGTTTCGAGCAGTACTTC.

This chain links TRBV5-5 with TRBJ2-2; a possible D gene is TRBD2 (6 bases). Germline values: CDR1 SGHKS, CDR2 YYEKEE (reference sequence). CDR3 size: 13 residues. The ends were cut back, 3 bases at V and 6 bases at J, with 9 bases in the middle. CDR3: CASSYRGSGELFF. The CDR3 nucleotides read TGTGCCAGCAGCTATCGGGGGTCCGGGGAGCTGTTTTTT.

The chain is built from TRBV6-6 and TRBJ1-1, with 9 nucleotides matching TRBD1. This CDR3 spans 16 amino acids. Per germline, CDR1 MNHNY and CDR2 SVGAGI (reference sequence). J lost 3 bases, V lost 6 bases, and 11 bases had no gene match. CDR3 in DNA: TGTGCCAGCAGGCCGGGACAGGGAGCGTGGCACACTGAAGCTTTCTTT. It codes for CASRPGQGAWHTEAFF.

The J gene is TRBJ1-5, the V gene TRBV11-3; D remains unclear. The CDR3 length is 15 residues. Germline CDR1 is SGHNT and CDR2 is YENEEA. Trimming removed 6 bases from V and 1 base from J, with 13 bases in between. The CDR3 sequence: CASRGGSPSNQPQHF. CDR3 bases: TGTGCCAGCAGAGGTGGGAGTCCAAGCAATCAGCCCCAGCATTTT.

This sequence joins TRBV11-3 and TRBJ2-1, with 7 nucleotides matching TRBD2. The CDR3 sequence is 16 residues long. The junction had 4 bases not matched to a gene; V was cut back by 2 bases and J by 0 bases. Germline V lookup: CDR1 SGHNT, CDR2 YENEEA. DNA for the CDR3: TGTGCCAGCAGCTTATTTGGCGGGAGCTCCTACAATGAGCAGTTCTTC. This encodes CASSLFGGSSYNEQFF.

The count of this clone is one. The V gene is TRBV2, the J gene TRBJ2-3; D perhaps matches TRBD2 (6 bases). CDR3 length: 13 amino acids. Germline assignment: CDR1 SNHLY and CDR2 FYNNEI. With 8 bases removed from V and 2 bases from J, the gap between germline ends came to 11 bases. DNA for the CDR3: TGTGCCAGCGTGGAGGGTGCCACAGATACGCAGTATTTT. This encodes CASVEGATDTQYF.

In this sample, this clone turned up once. This chain connects TRBV2 to TRBJ1-2, with 8 bases matching TRBD1. Germline assignment: CDR1 SNHLY and CDR2 FYNNEI. Unmatched junction bases numbered 3, after V lost 8 bases and J lost 4 bases. CDR3 length equals 12 residues. The CDR3 spells CASGRGPYGYTF. CDR3 bases: TGTGCCAGCGGCAGGGGGCCCTATGGCTACACCTTC.

The genes are TRBV5-1 and TRBJ1-5; 10 bases agree with TRBD1. This CDR3 has 16 residues. V lost 4 bases to trimming and J lost 2 bases; unmatched junction nucleotides: 6. Germline CDR1 is SGHRS and CDR2 is YFSETQ. This CDR3 reads CASSPGTGVGNQPQHF. DNA of the CDR3: TGCGCCAGCAGCCCGGGGACAGGGGTAGGCAATCAGCCCCAGCATTTT. Full variable domain (missing parts from reference TRBV5-1 and TRBJ1-5): KAGVTQTPRYLIKTRGQQVTLSCSPISGHRSVSWYQQTPGQGLQFLFEYFSETQRNKGNFPGRFSGRQFSNSRSEMNVSTLELGDSALYLCASSPGTGVGNQPQHFGDGTRLSIL.

The V call is TRBV2, the J call TRBJ1-6; a weak D match, TRBD1 (5 bases). CDR1 and CDR2 (germline): SNHLY, FYNNEI. The CDR3 consists of 15 residues. V gave up 7 bases and J gave up 7 bases, with 17 bases separating them. For the CDR3, the DNA is TGTGCCAGCAAGTTGGGGTGGGCAGGGAATTCACCCCTCCACTTT. Translating gives CASKLGWAGNSPLHF.

The V and J genes are TRBV4-1 and TRBJ2-7, with D perhaps matching TRBD1 (6 bases). The CDR3 length is 17 residues. The germline V gene has CDR1 MGHRA and CDR2 YSYEKL. The V and J ends lost 0 bases and 3 bases respectively, with 18 bases between them. The CDR3 DNA follows: TGCGCCAGCAGCCAAGAATCTCGGCTAGGACAGCACTACGAGCAGTACTTC. Its translation is CASSQESRLGQHYEQYF.

The chain is built from TRBV29-1 and TRBJ1-2, with D uncertain. Trimming cost V 3 bases and J 7 bases, with 9 bases left between them. The CDR3 is made up of 11 amino acids. CDR1 is SQVTM and CDR2 is ANQGSEA in the germline V gene. This CDR3 reads CSVDSGSGYTF. The CDR3 DNA sequence: TGCAGCGTTGACTCGGGGTCTGGCTACACCTTC.

This chain links TRBV5-1 with TRBJ2-2, with TRBD1 matching 7 bases. The CDR3 sequence is 14 residues long. Trimming at V came to 2 bases and at J to 7 bases, leaving 5 bases not matched to a gene. Germline V gives CDR1 SGHRS, CDR2 YFSETQ. The CDR3 nucleotides read TGCGCCAGCAGCTTCGGACAGGTGGACGGGGAGCTGTTTTTT. It yields the protein CASSFGQVDGELFF.

The gene calls are TRBV12-5 and TRBJ2-1; D unresolved. In germline, CDR1 is LGHNT, CDR2 FRNRAP. The CDR3 runs 15 residues. The V end lost 1 base, the J end lost 0 bases, and 7 bases lay between the germline ends. In DNA form, the CDR3 reads TGTGCTAGTGGTTTGGAAGCCAACTCCTACAATGAGCAGTTCTTC. Translating it yields CASGLEANSYNEQFF.

The rearrangement links TRBV3-1 (or the pseudogene TRBV3-2) to TRBJ2-3, with a tentative D call TRBD2 (5 bases). V was trimmed by 1 base and J by 6 bases, leaving 11 bases between them. Germline CDR1 and CDR2: LGHDT and YNNKEL (reference sequence). The CDR3 sequence is 14 residues long. This CDR3 is CASSQGGFRDTQYF. In DNA, the CDR3 is TGTGCCAGCAGCCAAGGAGGGTTCAGGGATACGCAGTATTTT.

The genes are TRBV7-8 and TRBJ2-4; TRBD2 is a possible D gene (6 bases). Trimming removed 1 base at V and 0 bases at J, with 10 bases between. Looked up from germline, CDR1 is SGHVS and CDR2 is FQNEAQ. CDR3 length: 16 amino acids. CDR3 sequence reads: CASSLGTTLAKNIQYF. The CDR3 DNA follows: TGTGCCAGCAGCTTAGGGACTACATTAGCCAAAAACATTCAGTACTTC.

This chain connects TRBV7-6 to TRBJ2-1; 8 nucleotides line up with TRBD2. The CDR3 has 16 amino acids. From germline, CDR1 is SGHVS and CDR2 FNYEAQ. Losses at the gene ends were 1 base for V and 9 bases for J; bases not matched to a gene: 11. The CDR3 DNA is TGTGCCAGCAGCTTAGGTTCTAGCGGGCTAGGGGGTGAGCAGTTCTTC. Translating gives CASSLGSSGLGGEQFF.

The genes are TRBV6-1 and TRBJ1-3, with D possibly matching TRBD1 (5 bases). Germline lookup yields CDR1 MNHNS and CDR2 SASEGT. The germline V and J ends were trimmed by 2 bases and 4 bases, with 21 bases remaining between them. This CDR3 has 18 amino acids. The CDR3 spells CASSELPLPGGTGNTIYF. The CDR3, as DNA: TGTGCCAGCAGTGAACTTCCTTTGCCCGGGGGGACGGGAAACACCATATATTTT.